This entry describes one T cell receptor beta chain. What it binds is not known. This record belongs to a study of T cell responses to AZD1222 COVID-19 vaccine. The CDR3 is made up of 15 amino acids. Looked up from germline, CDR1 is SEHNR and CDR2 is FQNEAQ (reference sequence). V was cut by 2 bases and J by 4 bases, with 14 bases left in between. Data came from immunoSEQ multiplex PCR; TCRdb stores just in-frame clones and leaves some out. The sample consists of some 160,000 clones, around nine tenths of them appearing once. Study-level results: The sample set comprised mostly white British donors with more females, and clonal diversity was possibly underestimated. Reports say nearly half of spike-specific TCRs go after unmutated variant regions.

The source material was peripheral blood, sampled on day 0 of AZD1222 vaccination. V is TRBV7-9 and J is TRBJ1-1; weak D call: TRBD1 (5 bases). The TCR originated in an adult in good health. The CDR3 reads CASSLSRGGSTEAFF. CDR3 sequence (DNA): TGTGCCAGCAGCTTATCCCGCGGGGGGAGCACTGAAGCTTTCTTT. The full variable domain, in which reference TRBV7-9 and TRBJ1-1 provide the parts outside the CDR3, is DTGVSQNPRHKITKRGQNVTFRCDPISEHNRLYWYRQTLGQGPEFLTYFQNEAQLEKSRLLSDRFSAERPKGSFSTLEIQRTEQGDSAMYLCASSLSRGGSTEAFFGQGTRLTVV.